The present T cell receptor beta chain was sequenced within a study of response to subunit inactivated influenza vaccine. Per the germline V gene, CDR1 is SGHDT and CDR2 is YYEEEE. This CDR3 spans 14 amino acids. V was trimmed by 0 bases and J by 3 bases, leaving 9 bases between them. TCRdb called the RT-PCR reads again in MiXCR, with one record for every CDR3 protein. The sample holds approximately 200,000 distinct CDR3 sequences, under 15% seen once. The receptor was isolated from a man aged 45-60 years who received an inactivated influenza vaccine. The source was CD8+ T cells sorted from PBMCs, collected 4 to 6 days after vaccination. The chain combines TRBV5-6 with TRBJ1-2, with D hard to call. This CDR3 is CASSLAPRYYGYTF. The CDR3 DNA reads TGTGCCAGCAGCTTGGCGCCCAGATACTATGGCTACACCTTC.